The 25 T cell receptor beta chains reported below all come from one sample, sequenced in a study of PD-L1 blockade in urothelial cancer. Sequencing was performed with immunoSEQ multiplex PCR; in TCRdb, only in-frame clones are kept and a portion is missing. The sample yields some 97,000 clones, roughly nine tenths seen once. The source material was PBMCs, sampled around atezolizumab (anti-PD-L1) treatment. The receptors were gathered from a woman of 80 years or more with urothelial cancer.

This chain connects TRBV11-2 to TRBJ2-1; 9 bases map to TRBD2. The V gene's germline CDR1 is SGHAT and CDR2 FQNNGV. The CDR3 runs 15 residues. V dropped 7 bases and J dropped 6; count of bases not matched to a gene: 10. Here the CDR3 DNA reads TGTGCCAGCATCACAAGCGGGAGGCCACTCAATGAGCAGTTCTTC. Translated, it gives CASITSGRPLNEQFF.

J is TRBJ2-5 and V is TRBV7-9, with 8 bases matching TRBD1. Trimming took 6 bases from V and 1 from J; bases not matched to a gene: 7. The CDR3 totals 15 residues. Germline lookup yields CDR1 SEHNR and CDR2 FQNEAQ (reference sequence). The CDR3 coding sequence is TGTGCCAGCAGAAACGGACAGGGCGGCCAAGAGACCCAGTACTTC. This sequence encodes CASRNGQGGQETQYF.

This clone was counted once. The chain couples TRBV10-1 to TRBJ2-3, with D tentatively TRBD2 (6 bases). The ends were cut back, 8 bases at V and 0 bases at J, with 18 bases in the middle. CDR1 is WNHNN, CDR2 SYGVQD, per germline (reference sequence). This CDR3 spans 16 amino acids. The CDR3 sequence is CASSGLPKLSTDTQYF. CDR3 sequence (DNA): TGCGCCAGCTCGGGACTGCCAAAACTAAGCACAGATACGCAGTATTTT.

The chain couples TRBV7-2 to TRBJ2-3, with a weak D call TRBD1 (6 bases). CDR1 and CDR2 from the germline V gene are SGHTA and FQGNSA. V was shortened by 0 bases and J by 2 bases, with 12 bases between the two germline ends. CDR3 size: 16 residues. CDR3 sequence: CASSLAGATITDTQYF. The CDR3 DNA reads TGTGCCAGCAGCTTAGCGGGGGCGACGATCACAGATACGCAGTATTTT.

The gene calls are TRBV2 and TRBJ1-3; D is undetermined. Germline V CDR1 and CDR2: SNHLY, FYNNEI. Trimming cost V 3 bases and J 0 bases, with 12 bases left between them. This CDR3 comprises 16 residues. For the CDR3, the DNA is TGTGCCAGCAGTGAGGTCGGCAGGTCCTCTGGAAACACCATATATTTT. Its protein is CASSEVGRSSGNTIYF.

The chain employs TRBV2 and TRBJ2-3; tentatively, D is TRBD2 (6 bases). The V end was cut by 3 bases, the J end by 6 bases, with 13 bases between. Germline values: CDR1 SNHLY, CDR2 FYNNEI. The length of the CDR3 is 14 residues. The CDR3 DNA is TGTGCCAGCAGTGAGTTGGAGGGAAAGGATACGCAGTATTTT. This codes for CASSELEGKDTQYF.

This clone came up once. V and J are TRBV7-3 and TRBJ2-1, with 9 bases that match TRBD2. Losses at the gene ends were 3 bases for V and 4 bases for J; bases not matched to a gene: 4. CDR3 length: 15 amino acids. The germline V gene encodes CDR1 SGHTA and CDR2 FQGTGA. The CDR3 nucleotides read TGTGCCAGCAGCTTTTCTAGCGGGAATTACAATGAGCAGTTCTTC. It specifies CASSFSSGNYNEQFF.

The chain is built from TRBV7-7 and TRBJ2-1; possibly TRBD1 for D (7 bases). V was cut by 5 bases and J by 7 bases, with 15 bases left in between. Germline-derived CDR1 and CDR2 are SSHAT and FNYEAQ (reference sequence). This CDR3 has 14 amino acids. For the CDR3, the DNA is TGTGCCAGCAGCCCAGAGACAGGGAGGAATGAGCAGTTCTTC. It yields the protein CASSPETGRNEQFF.

The chain is built from TRBV6-6 and TRBJ2-7; 9 nucleotides align to TRBD1. With 2 bases clipped from V and 6 bases from J, the junction kept 8 bases outside the gene matches. The CDR3 has 15 amino acids. CDR1 and CDR2 (germline): MNHNY, SVGAGI (reference sequence). CDR3 sequence reads: CASSYVEQGAGEQYF. The CDR3 DNA is TGTGCCAGCAGTTACGTGGAACAGGGGGCGGGCGAGCAGTACTTC.

The V call is TRBV6-5, the J call TRBJ1-1; TRBD1 aligns across 8 bases. The V and J ends lost 6 bases and 1 base, in that order; junction bases with no gene match: 7. CDR1 MNHEY and CDR2 SVGAGI come from the germline V gene. The CDR3 sequence is 15 residues long. In nucleotides, the CDR3 is TGTGCCAGCAGCCAACGGACAGGGTCGAACACTGAAGCTTTCTTT. Its translation: CASSQRTGSNTEAFF.

The rearrangement joins TRBV30 to TRBJ1-1, with D perhaps matching TRBD1 (6 bases). With 3 bases removed from V and 5 bases from J, the gap between germline ends came to 16 bases. The CDR3 extends over 14 amino acids. In germline, CDR1 is GTSNPN, CDR2 SVGIG (reference sequence). The DNA for the CDR3 is TGTGCCTGGAGGGGTAGAGGGGGGGTAACTGAAGCTTTCTTT. Translated, it gives CAWRGRGGVTEAFF.

The genes are TRBV4-2 and TRBJ2-2; 7 bases map to TRBD1. The CDR3 extends over 16 amino acids. CDR1 and CDR2 (germline): LGHNA, YNFKEQ. V shed 0 bases, J shed 6 bases, and the junction held 7 bases outside the gene matches. The CDR3 region is CASSQETGVGAGELFF. The CDR3 DNA sequence: TGTGCCAGCAGCCAAGAAACAGGGGTAGGCGCCGGGGAGCTGTTTTTT.

This sequence joins TRBV18 and TRBJ1-5; D may be TRBD1 (5 bases). The CDR3 totals 15 residues. V was shortened by 5 bases and J by 6 bases, with 17 bases between the two germline ends. The germline V gene has CDR1 KGHSH and CDR2 LQKENI. The CDR3 DNA follows: TGTGCCAGCTCATCAAACGGGGGGAGGGGTCAGCCCCAGCATTTT. Its translation: CASSSNGGRGQPQHF.

The chain is built from TRBV7-8 and TRBJ2-7; TRBD2 is a possible D gene (6 bases). With 6 bases removed from V and 0 bases from J, the gap between germline ends came to 15 bases. Germline loops: CDR1 SGHVS, CDR2 FQNEAQ. This CDR3 is 15 amino acids long. The CDR3 spells CASSEWGGVSYEQYF. The CDR3 DNA is TGTGCCAGCAGTGAATGGGGCGGGGTCTCCTACGAGCAGTACTTC.

The chain uses TRBV28 and TRBJ2-7, with 9 bases aligning to TRBD1. There are 15 residues in the CDR3. The germline V gene has CDR1 MDHEN and CDR2 SYDVKM. The junction had 7 bases not matched to a gene; V was cut back by 5 bases and J by 2 bases. For the CDR3, the DNA is TGTGCCAGCAGTAAGCCGGGACAGGGTACCTACGAGCAGTACTTC. Amino acids: CASSKPGQGTYEQYF.

This clone was counted once. As DNA, the CDR3 is TGTGCCAGCAGTACAGGGGGCTTCTCTGGAAACACCATATATTTT. Amino acids: CASSTGGFSGNTIYF. The J gene is TRBJ1-3, the V gene TRBV28; 9 bases are a match to TRBD1. The CDR3 covers 15 residues. The ends lost 5 bases at V and 0 bases at J; junction bases unmatched: 2. Germline CDR1 and CDR2: MDHEN and SYDVKM.

The sample holds one count of this clone. DNA for the CDR3: TGTGCCAGCAGTGCAGGGACAGGGCTCTCTGGAAACACCATATATTTT. Its translation is CASSAGTGLSGNTIYF. This chain joins TRBV27 and TRBJ1-3, with 9 bases that match TRBD1. The CDR3 has 16 amino acids. Germline assignment: CDR1 MNHEY and CDR2 SMNVEV (reference sequence). J gave up 0 bases and V 5 bases, and 5 bases lay outside the gene matches.

The J gene is TRBJ1-5, the V gene TRBV19; D call uncertain. Germline CDR1 LNHDA, CDR2 SQIVND (reference sequence). V was pared by 3 bases and J by 3 bases, with 15 bases between. This CDR3 spans 16 amino acids. CDR3 sequence reads: CASSIGGGGNNQPQHF. In DNA form, the CDR3 reads TGTGCCAGTAGTATTGGAGGAGGCGGGAACAATCAGCCCCAGCATTTT.

This chain joins TRBV27 and TRBJ2-7; TRBD1 might be the D (6 bases). The germline V gene has CDR1 MNHEY and CDR2 SMNVEV (reference sequence). Trimming removed 7 bases at V and 7 bases at J, with 23 bases between. This CDR3 contains 15 residues. CDR3 sequence: CASKSRDPPRGEQYF. Written as DNA, the CDR3 is TGTGCCAGCAAGTCCAGGGACCCCCCAAGGGGGGAGCAGTACTTC.

The rearrangement joins TRBV19 to TRBJ2-1; 15 bases agree with TRBD2. The CDR3 covers 14 residues. V lost 8 bases and J lost 7; bases outside the gene matches: 3. Germline CDR1 is LNHDA and CDR2 is SQIVND (reference sequence). CDR3 sequence: CASGGLAGGNEQFF. The CDR3 bases are TGTGCCAGTGGAGGACTAGCGGGGGGGAATGAGCAGTTCTTC.

The V call is TRBV5-8, the J call TRBJ2-1; 12 bases are a match to TRBD2. CDR3 size: 17 residues. After removal of 0 bases from V and 7 bases from J, the junction contained 8 bases not matched to a gene. In germline, CDR1 is SGHTS, CDR2 YDEGEE. This CDR3 reads CASSLATTSGSRNEQFF. DNA for the CDR3: TGTGCCAGCAGCTTGGCCACGACTAGCGGGAGTAGGAATGAGCAGTTCTTC.

The chain uses TRBV6-4 and TRBJ2-1; D is possibly TRBD2 (5 bases). Per germline, CDR1 MRHNA and CDR2 SNTAGT. This CDR3 comprises 14 residues. V was trimmed by 4 bases and J by 5 bases, leaving 12 bases between them. The CDR3 region is CASSVETGNNEQFF. The CDR3 nucleotides read TGTGCCAGCAGTGTCGAGACGGGAAACAATGAGCAGTTCTTC.

V gene TRBV28 combines with J gene TRBJ2-7; 7 nucleotides match TRBD1. CDR1 is MDHEN and CDR2 is SYDVKM in the germline V gene. V shed 6 bases, J shed 2 bases, and the junction held 13 bases outside the gene matches. This CDR3 has 16 amino acids. CDR3 in DNA: TGTGCCAGCAGCCCCCTGATAGGGGGCCACGCCTACGAGCAGTACTTC. It is translated as CASSPLIGGHAYEQYF.

V usage is TRBV27 and J usage is TRBJ2-1, with TRBD2 identical over 9 bases. The CDR3 is 14 residues long. J gave up 9 bases and V 11 bases, and 14 bases lay outside the gene matches. Germline CDR1 is MNHEY and CDR2 is SMNVEV (reference sequence). In DNA, the CDR3 is TGTGCCGCTCGGCGAGCGGGAGGTGAGGGTGAGCAGTTCTTC. It specifies CAARRAGGEGEQFF.

The CDR3 reads CASRTSGRGTGSYTQYF. The CDR3 DNA reads TGCGCCAGCCGGACTAGCGGGAGGGGGACCGGGTCTTATACGCAGTATTTT. The chain combines TRBV5-1 with TRBJ2-3, with TRBD2 matching over 15 bases. The germline V gene has CDR1 SGHRS and CDR2 YFSETQ. The CDR3 covers 17 residues. The trim removed 7 bases at V and 7 bases at J, leaving 13 bases unmatched.